The 16 T cell receptor beta chains given below trace back to one sample, sequenced in a study of glioma-infiltrating T cells after dendritic cell vaccination. This sample's time point: after dendritic cell vaccination, including at tumor progression/relapse. Assay: immunoSEQ multiplex PCR; the TCRdb copy retains only in-frame clones and omits some. The sample has tens of thousands of clones, around nine tenths seen once; the top ten hold approximately 2.4%. Sample: blood, taken after dendritic cell vaccination. All receptors come from a human donor with glioblastoma.

The CDR3 coding sequence is TGTGCCACCAGCAGCTTTCTCACTGAAGCTTTCTTT. It codes for CATSSFLTEAFF. The chain recombines TRBV15 with TRBJ1-1; D gene ambiguous. The CDR3 covers 12 residues. Germline lookup yields CDR1 LNHNV and CDR2 YYDKDF (reference sequence). V dropped 3 bases and J dropped 4 bases, with 6 bases sitting between them.

A single count supports this clone. The chain employs TRBV5-1 and TRBJ2-5; 8 nucleotides agree with TRBD2. CDR3 length equals 15 residues. Unmatched junction bases numbered 5, after V lost 2 bases and J lost 2 bases. The germline V gene encodes CDR1 SGHRS and CDR2 YFSETQ. In nucleotides, the CDR3 is TGCGCCAGCAGCTTTCTAGCGGGCTATCAAGAGACCCAGTACTTC. Its protein is CASSFLAGYQETQYF.

This chain joins TRBV11-2 and TRBJ1-6; possible D gene TRBD1, 5 bases. Trimming took off 3 bases at V and 4 bases at J, with 10 bases between the two ends. The germline V gene has CDR1 SGHAT and CDR2 FQNNGV. The CDR3 extends over 15 amino acids. The CDR3 sequence is CASSFDRSYNSPLHF. DNA for the CDR3: TGTGCCAGCAGCTTCGACAGATCGTATAATTCACCCCTCCACTTT.

V and J are TRBV6-6 and TRBJ2-1, with 7 bases aligning to TRBD1. The germline CDR1 and CDR2 sequences are MNHNY and SVGAGI (reference sequence). The CDR3 length is 14 residues. V lost 2 bases and J lost 7; bases outside the gene matches: 5. The CDR3 region has the DNA TGTGCCAGCAGTTACCCATTACAGGGGAATGAGCAGTTCTTC. As protein: CASSYPLQGNEQFF.

The gene calls are TRBV29-1 and TRBJ1-2, with TRBD1 identical over 7 bases. Germline-derived CDR1 and CDR2 are SQVTM and ANQGSEA. V shed 5 bases and J 3 bases; nucleotides not matched to a gene: 18. The CDR3 sequence is 17 residues long. The DNA of the CDR3 is TGCAGCGTTCTAATTGACAGGGACCTACTTCCTTACTATGGCTACACCTTC. This sequence encodes CSVLIDRDLLPYYGYTF.

This sequence joins TRBV2 and TRBJ2-1; 7 bases map to TRBD2. The CDR3 spans 12 residues. Germline loops: CDR1 SNHLY, CDR2 FYNNEI. J gave up 5 bases and V 7 bases, and 2 bases lay outside the gene matches. The CDR3 reads CASKGLNNEQFF. For the CDR3, the DNA is TGTGCCAGCAAGGGACTAAACAATGAGCAGTTCTTC. Looking up the rest from reference TRBV2 and TRBJ2-1 gives the full variable domain: EPEVTQTPSHQVTQMGQEVILRCVPISNHLYFYWYRQILGQKVEFLVSFYNNEISEKSEIFDDQFSVERPDGSNFTLKIRSTKLEDSAMYFCASKGLNNEQFFGPGTRLTVL.

The CDR3 nucleotides are TGTGCCTGGAGTGGACAGGAGGATGCATACTATGGCTACACCTTC. It specifies CAWSGQEDAYYGYTF. J is TRBJ1-2 and V is TRBV30, with a possible D match to TRBD1 (6 bases). CDR3 length equals 15 residues. Trimming cost V 1 base and J 3 bases, with 15 bases left between them. CDR1 and CDR2 (germline): GTSNPN, SVGIG (reference sequence).

The chain links TRBV18 to TRBJ2-5; no clear D. Germline loops: CDR1 KGHSH, CDR2 LQKENI. V was cut by 0 bases and J by 5 bases, with 10 bases left in between. CDR3 length: 14 residues. For the CDR3, the DNA is TGTGCCAGCTCACCACCCGGTGTCCGCGAGACCCAGTACTTC. As protein: CASSPPGVRETQYF.

V and J are TRBV5-4 and TRBJ1-1; the match to TRBD1 covers 8 bases. V shed 4 bases and J 7 bases; nucleotides not matched to a gene: 6. CDR3 length: 13 amino acids. Per germline, CDR1 SGHNT and CDR2 YYREEE (reference sequence). CDR3 amino acids: CASSPGTGFEAFF. DNA for the CDR3: TGTGCCAGCAGCCCCGGGACAGGCTTTGAAGCTTTCTTT.

The chain couples TRBV19 to TRBJ2-5, with TRBD1 identical over 7 bases. The CDR3 spans 13 residues. Germline V gene sequence: CDR1 LNHDA, CDR2 SQIVND (reference sequence). Germline trimming cut 7 bases from V and 5 bases from J; bases unmatched to any gene: 7. In DNA, the CDR3 is TGTGCCAGTAATGACAGGGAGAGGGAGACCCAGTACTTC. Its protein is CASNDRERETQYF.

The V gene is TRBV15, the J gene TRBJ2-5; D is possibly TRBD2 (6 bases). There are 17 residues in the CDR3. Germline CDR1 LNHNV, CDR2 YYDKDF (reference sequence). The germline V and J ends were trimmed by 0 bases and 0 bases, with 14 bases remaining between them. CDR3 sequence: CATSRDLGGEYQETQYF. CDR3 DNA: TGTGCCACCAGCAGAGATCTGGGCGGGGAGTACCAAGAGACCCAGTACTTC.

This clone was recorded once. This rearrangement joins TRBV27 to TRBJ1-2; D gene uncertain. The CDR3 spans 14 residues. Germline V gene sequence: CDR1 MNHEY, CDR2 SMNVEV (reference sequence). Trimming cost V 6 bases and J 4 bases, with 15 bases left between them. The CDR3 region is CASSPSDRGYGYTF. CDR3 DNA: TGTGCCAGCAGCCCCTCGGACCGGGGCTATGGCTACACCTTC.

The V call is TRBV5-1, the J call TRBJ1-5, with D perhaps matching TRBD1 (6 bases). Between the trimmed V and J ends, which lost 5 bases and 1 base, there was a span of 13 bases. Germline V gives CDR1 SGHRS, CDR2 YFSETQ. The CDR3 consists of 15 residues. The CDR3 DNA reads TGCGCCAGCAGGTGGGGGCCCGAGAGCAATCAGCCCCAGCATTTT. Its protein is CASRWGPESNQPQHF. Full variable domain (rest looked up from reference TRBV5-1 and TRBJ1-5): KAGVTQTPRYLIKTRGQQVTLSCSPISGHRSVSWYQQTPGQGLQFLFEYFSETQRNKGNFPGRFSGRQFSNSRSEMNVSTLELGDSALYLCASRWGPESNQPQHFGDGTRLSIL.

The chain carries TRBV11-3 and TRBJ1-1; D unclear. From germline, CDR1 is SGHNT and CDR2 YENEEA. This CDR3 has 13 amino acids. Trimming took off 4 bases at V and 5 bases at J, with 11 bases between the two ends. CDR3 DNA: TGTGCCAGCAGCTCGGACGGGAGGACTGAAGCTTTCTTT. It specifies CASSSDGRTEAFF.

This rearrangement joins TRBV12-5 to TRBJ1-5; unclear D gene. CDR3 length equals 15 residues. From germline, CDR1 is LGHNT and CDR2 FRNRAP. Trimming took 5 bases from V and 0 from J, leaving 11 bases between them. The CDR3 here is CASGIDTVSNQPQHF. As DNA, the CDR3 is TGTGCTAGTGGTATCGATACGGTTAGCAATCAGCCCCAGCATTTT.

The chain is built from TRBV7-3 and TRBJ2-3; D perhaps matches TRBD1 (5 bases). Germline V gene data show CDR1 as SGHTA and CDR2 as FQGTGA. The CDR3 loop spans 15 amino acids. V was trimmed by 1 base and J by 2 bases, leaving 10 bases between them. CDR3 nucleotides: TGTGCCAGCAGCTTAAATGGCAGGGACACAGATACGCAGTATTTT. This codes for CASSLNGRDTDTQYF. Full variable domain (rest looked up from reference TRBV7-3 and TRBJ2-3): GAGVSQTPSNKVTEKGKYVELRCDPISGHTALYWYRQSLGQGPEFLIYFQGTGAADDSGLPNDRFFAVRPEGSVSTLKIQRTERGDSAVYLCASSLNGRDTDTQYFGPGTRLTVL.